These 29 T cell receptor beta chains share one sample of origin, sequenced in a study of naive and memory T cell subsets. As to treatment: skin biopsy from PPD injection site in Mantoux-positive individual. A UMI-containing oligonucleotide was joined by 3' ligation to the TCR cDNA template. Four PCR rounds used nested alpha and beta constant region primers plus the SP2 primer. From the UMI-ligation and nested PCR reads, TCRdb called clonotypes with MiXCR, one entry per CDR3 protein. The sample carries approximately 37,000 distinct CDR3 sequences, around 10% recorded once. Source: skin, taken from a tuberculin skin test site. The source is an adult in good health.

This clonotype was seen only a few times. The rearrangement links TRBV25-1 to TRBJ1-3; D might be TRBD1 (6 bases). This CDR3 is built from 17 residues. Looked up from germline, CDR1 is MGHDK and CDR2 is SYGVNS. The V end lost 6 bases, the J end lost 1 base, and 19 bases lay between the germline ends. Written as DNA, the CDR3 is TGTGCCAGCAGGGGATCCGTTACAGGGCTTTCTGGAAACACCATATATTTT. This gives the protein CASRGSVTGLSGNTIYF.

This clonotype was detected many times. The V gene is TRBV5-6, the J gene TRBJ2-1, with D hard to call. The germline gives CDR1 SGHDT, CDR2 YYEEEE. The CDR3 runs 11 residues. Between the trimmed V and J ends, which lost 2 bases and 4 bases, there was a span of 1 base. In DNA form, the CDR3 reads TGTGCCAGCAGCTTTTACAATGAGCAGTTCTTC. This translates into CASSFYNEQFF.

The chain has TRBV27 and TRBJ2-3, with 7 bases that match TRBD2. With 5 bases clipped from V and 4 bases from J, the junction kept 9 bases outside the gene matches. The CDR3 loop spans 15 amino acids. CDR1 and CDR2 (germline): MNHEY, SMNVEV (reference sequence). The CDR3 spells CASSPGLQTADTQYF. The CDR3 nucleotides are TGTGCCAGCAGTCCGGGACTACAAACGGCAGATACGCAGTATTTT.

This clonotype was detected a few times. V gene TRBV12-3 or TRBV12-4 combines with J gene TRBJ2-7, with TRBD1 matching 9 bases. The J segment lost 5 bases and the V segment lost 6 bases, leaving 14 bases of the junction unmatched. The CDR3 has 16 amino acids. The CDR3 bases are TGTGCCAGCAGCTCCAACAGGGGGCTTGGGGTTGACGAGCAGTACTTC. Translating gives CASSSNRGLGVDEQYF.

This chain connects TRBV19 to TRBJ2-7, with D maybe TRBD1 (6 bases). This CDR3 has 15 amino acids. V shed 5 bases and J shed 2 bases, with 16 bases lying between them. In germline, CDR1 is LNHDA, CDR2 SQIVND (reference sequence). The CDR3 DNA sequence: TGTGCCAGTAGTGGGACGGGACATGCCGCCTACGAGCAGTACTTC. Residues: CASSGTGHAAYEQYF.

The rearrangement uses TRBV7-9 and TRBJ1-2; a possible D gene is TRBD1 (6 bases). Trimming shortened V by 1 base and J by 6 bases, and 15 bases separated the two germline ends. This CDR3 has 15 residues. Germline CDR1 reads SEHNR; CDR2 reads FQNEAQ (reference sequence). The CDR3 region has the DNA TGTGCCAGCAGCTTAGTTGGGGGGCCTTTGGATGGCTACACCTTC. It translates to CASSLVGGPLDGYTF.

V and J are TRBV29-1 and TRBJ1-1; D uncertain. V dropped 2 bases and J dropped 4 bases, with 11 bases sitting between them. Germline values: CDR1 SQVTM, CDR2 ANQGSEA. CDR3 size: 13 residues. The CDR3 nucleotides are TGCAGCGTTGAACAAGGAGAGGGCACTGAAGCTTTCTTT. This sequence encodes CSVEQGEGTEAFF.

This clonotype was counted ten times or more. The chain joins TRBV28 to TRBJ1-1; no definite D call. The CDR3 loop spans 12 amino acids. With 5 bases removed from V and 4 bases from J, the gap between germline ends came to 8 bases. From germline, CDR1 is MDHEN and CDR2 SYDVKM. The CDR3 DNA reads TGTGCCAGCAGTGGAGGCAGCACTGAAGCTTTCTTT. Protein: CASSGGSTEAFF.

This clonotype occurred a few times. This sequence joins TRBV11-2 and TRBJ2-3; tentative D call: TRBD2 (5 bases). This CDR3 has 14 residues. Trimming left V 3 bases short and J 2 bases short, with 9 bases between. CDR1 is SGHAT, CDR2 FQNNGV, per germline. The CDR3 DNA reads TGTGCCAGCAGCTTCGGGATCGCCACAGATACGCAGTATTTT. Its protein product is CASSFGIATDTQYF.

This clonotype was detected a few times. The chain carries TRBV9 and TRBJ2-5; TRBD2 matches at 13 bases. Germline CDR1 reads SGDLS; CDR2 reads YYNGEE. The CDR3 has 16 residues. The V and J ends lost 4 bases and 1 base, in that order; junction bases with no gene match: 4. The DNA for the CDR3 is TGTGCCAGCAGCCTACGGACTAGCGGGGGCCAAGAGACCCAGTACTTC. It yields the protein CASSLRTSGGQETQYF.

With respect to this clonotype: A much larger clone is a single base away; this may be a read error. This chain links TRBV12-3 or TRBV12-4 with TRBJ2-7, with 7 bases lining up with TRBD1. The V segment lost 5 bases and the J segment 3 bases; nucleotides outside the gene matches: 4. The CDR3 sequence is 13 residues long. CDR3 sequence reads: CASSPGQSYEQYF. The CDR3 nucleotides are TGTGCCAGCAGTCCGGGACAGAGCTACGAGCAGTACTTC.

This clonotype was observed many times. The chain joins TRBV27 to TRBJ2-3, with a weak D call TRBD1 (6 bases). V was trimmed by 4 bases and J by 0 bases, leaving 17 bases between them. CDR3 length equals 17 residues. CDR1 and CDR2 (germline): MNHEY, SMNVEV (reference sequence). Written as DNA, the CDR3 is TGTGCCAGCAGTTCCCCCCACCGGACAGCCAGCACAGATACGCAGTATTTT. Its protein product is CASSSPHRTASTDTQYF.

This clonotype was counted many times. The chain carries TRBV28 and TRBJ2-1; no firm D call. CDR1 MDHEN and CDR2 SYDVKM come from the germline V gene. The CDR3 extends over 17 amino acids. V was trimmed by 5 bases and J by 2 bases, leaving 19 bases between them. This chain's CDR3 is CASSPIRVELTYNEQFF. CDR3 coding DNA: TGTGCCAGCAGTCCCATCCGAGTCGAGCTGACCTACAATGAGCAGTTCTTC.

The sample holds many counts of this clonotype. The genes are TRBV27 and TRBJ2-3; D gene uncertain. The CDR3 spans 16 residues. Trimming stripped 5 bases from V and 0 bases from J, with 15 bases between. Germline V gene data show CDR1 as MNHEY and CDR2 as SMNVEV (reference sequence). This CDR3 reads CASSPDTSTSTDTQYF. The DNA of the CDR3 is TGTGCCAGCAGTCCCGACACAAGCACTAGCACAGATACGCAGTATTTT.

This clonotype was seen repeatedly, ten times or more. J is TRBJ2-7 and V is TRBV20-1, with TRBD2 matching 8 bases. The CDR3 has 15 amino acids. After removal of 3 bases from V and 1 base from J, the junction contained 8 bases not matched to a gene. Germline CDR1 DFQATT, CDR2 SNEGSKA (reference sequence). CDR3 DNA: TGCAGTGCTAGGAAGGCTAGCGGGTCGTCCTACGAGCAGTACTTC. This translates into CSARKASGSSYEQYF.

This clonotype was observed a few times. This chain links TRBV6-6 with TRBJ2-7; 9 nucleotides align to TRBD1. Trimming took 0 bases from V and 0 from J; bases not matched to a gene: 3. CDR1 is MNHNY, CDR2 SVGAGI, per germline (reference sequence). The CDR3 has 16 residues. The CDR3 loop is CASSYSGQGSSYEQYF. The CDR3 DNA reads as TGTGCCAGCAGTTACTCTGGACAGGGGAGCTCCTACGAGCAGTACTTC.

This clonotype was recorded a few times. The gene calls are TRBV5-4 and TRBJ1-5, with 10 positions matching TRBD1. This CDR3 region has 15 residues. In germline, CDR1 is SGHNT, CDR2 YYREEE (reference sequence). After removal of 3 bases from V and 7 bases from J, the junction contained 7 bases not matched to a gene. In nucleotides, the CDR3 is TGTGCCAGCAGCTCGGACAGGGGGTTTACCCAGCCCCAGCATTTT. Protein: CASSSDRGFTQPQHF.

This clonotype was seen a few times. J is TRBJ1-2 and V is TRBV20-1; D possibly corresponds to TRBD1 (6 bases). The germline CDR1 and CDR2 sequences are DFQATT and SNEGSKA (reference sequence). V was cut by 3 bases and J by 4 bases, with 12 bases left in between. This CDR3 has 13 amino acids. In DNA, the CDR3 is TGCAGTGCTAGTGGGACAAGGTCCTATGGCTACACCTTC. Translating gives CSASGTRSYGYTF.

This clonotype has at least ten counts. The DNA for the CDR3 is TGCGCCAGCAGCTTGGACGCCATGGGCACTGAAGCTTTCTTT. This translates into CASSLDAMGTEAFF. The chain combines TRBV5-1 with TRBJ1-1; D remains ambiguous. Germline CDR1 reads SGHRS; CDR2 reads YFSETQ. This CDR3 contains 14 residues. V lost 0 bases, J lost 4 bases, and 10 bases lay in between.

This chain connects TRBV28 to TRBJ1-1, with a weak D call TRBD1 (6 bases). The CDR3 runs 13 residues. The germline CDR1 and CDR2 sequences are MDHEN and SYDVKM. Trimming cost V 4 bases and J 6 bases, with 12 bases left between them. Here the CDR3 reads CASSSGQGPEAFF. Here the CDR3 DNA reads TGTGCCAGCAGTTCGGGACAAGGCCCTGAAGCTTTCTTT.

This clonotype has a handful of counts. The DNA of the CDR3 is TGTGCCAGCAGCTTAGAAACGGGGGCAGTGAACACTGAAGCTTTCTTT. Encoded protein: CASSLETGAVNTEAFF. V gene TRBV7-6 combines with J gene TRBJ1-1, with D perhaps matching TRBD1 (6 bases). This CDR3 is 16 amino acids long. The germline V and J ends were trimmed by 1 base and 0 bases, with 12 bases remaining between them. From germline, CDR1 is SGHVS and CDR2 FNYEAQ.

This clonotype was seen repeatedly, ten times or more. The rearrangement joins TRBV29-1 to TRBJ1-1, with no clear D. The CDR3 loop spans 13 amino acids. Deletions cut 4 bases from V and 1 base from J, with 10 bases between. Germline V gene data show CDR1 as SQVTM and CDR2 as ANQGSEA. DNA of the CDR3: TGCAGCGTTGGGGGAAACTGGAACACTGAAGCTTTCTTT. Translating it yields CSVGGNWNTEAFF.

The table lists this clonotype with many counts. J is TRBJ2-7 and V is TRBV7-2, with D maybe TRBD1 (5 bases). The CDR3 contains 14 residues. The V gene lost 4 bases and the J gene lost 4 bases, with 14 bases spanning the gap. CDR1 is SGHTA and CDR2 is FQGNSA in the germline V gene. Here the CDR3 DNA reads TGTGCCAGCAGCTCGAACCCAGGGAAGTACGAGCAGTACTTC. It codes for CASSSNPGKYEQYF.

The chain uses TRBV7-9 and TRBJ2-6; weak D call: TRBD1 (5 bases). The V and J ends lost 5 bases and 0 bases respectively, with 14 bases between them. Germline CDR1 reads SEHNR; CDR2 reads FQNEAQ (reference sequence). This CDR3 comprises 17 residues. CDR3 amino acids: CASSPPDRHSGANVLTF. The CDR3 DNA is TGTGCCAGCAGCCCACCTGACAGACACTCTGGGGCCAACGTCCTGACTTTC.

This clonotype was seen at least ten times. The V gene is TRBV7-9, the J gene TRBJ2-1, with 10 bases lining up with TRBD2. The length of the CDR3 is 16 residues. The germline gives CDR1 SEHNR, CDR2 FQNEAQ (reference sequence). V gave up 5 bases and J gave up 7 bases; unmatched junction bases: 11. The CDR3 DNA follows: TGTGCCAGCAGCCCGGGCAGTAGCGGGAGGCGGAATGAGCAGTTCTTC. It translates to CASSPGSSGRRNEQFF.

This clonotype was seen at least ten times. At one boundary the junction diverges from the germline segment, which might be a read error. The chain combines TRBV7-7 with TRBJ1-5, with D hard to call. The CDR3 consists of 13 residues. Germline V gene data show CDR1 as SSHAT and CDR2 as FNYEAQ (reference sequence). The CDR3 bases are TGTGCTAGCAGCTTAGGCCAAGGTCAGCCCCAGCATTTT. Its translation: CASSLGQGQPQHF.

This clonotype was seen many times. The chain employs TRBV6-1 and TRBJ2-7, with D perhaps TRBD1 or TRBD2 (6 bases each). This CDR3 spans 15 amino acids. V dropped 2 bases and J dropped 2 bases, with 13 bases sitting between them. Germline loops: CDR1 MNHNS, CDR2 SASEGT. CDR3 in amino acids: CASSEKGGTTYEQYF. The CDR3 DNA is TGTGCCAGCAGTGAAAAGGGGGGCACTACCTACGAGCAGTACTTC.

This clonotype was seen ten or more times. This chain links TRBV28 with TRBJ2-1, with D perhaps matching TRBD1 (5 bases). The germline gives CDR1 MDHEN, CDR2 SYDVKM. V was shortened by 8 bases and J by 8 bases, with 16 bases between the two germline ends. The CDR3 length is 13 residues. The CDR3 DNA reads TGTGCCAGCGGTCGATATGGGGCCCATGAGCAGTTCTTC. The encoded protein is CASGRYGAHEQFF.

This clonotype has more than one count but fewer than ten. The chain recombines TRBV12-3 or TRBV12-4 with TRBJ2-4; 10 bases align to TRBD1. The CDR3 has 12 amino acids. V lost 5 bases and J lost 10; bases outside the gene matches: 2. Here the CDR3 DNA reads TGTGCCAGCAGTCAGGGACAGGGGATTCAGTACTTC. Translation: CASSQGQGIQYF.